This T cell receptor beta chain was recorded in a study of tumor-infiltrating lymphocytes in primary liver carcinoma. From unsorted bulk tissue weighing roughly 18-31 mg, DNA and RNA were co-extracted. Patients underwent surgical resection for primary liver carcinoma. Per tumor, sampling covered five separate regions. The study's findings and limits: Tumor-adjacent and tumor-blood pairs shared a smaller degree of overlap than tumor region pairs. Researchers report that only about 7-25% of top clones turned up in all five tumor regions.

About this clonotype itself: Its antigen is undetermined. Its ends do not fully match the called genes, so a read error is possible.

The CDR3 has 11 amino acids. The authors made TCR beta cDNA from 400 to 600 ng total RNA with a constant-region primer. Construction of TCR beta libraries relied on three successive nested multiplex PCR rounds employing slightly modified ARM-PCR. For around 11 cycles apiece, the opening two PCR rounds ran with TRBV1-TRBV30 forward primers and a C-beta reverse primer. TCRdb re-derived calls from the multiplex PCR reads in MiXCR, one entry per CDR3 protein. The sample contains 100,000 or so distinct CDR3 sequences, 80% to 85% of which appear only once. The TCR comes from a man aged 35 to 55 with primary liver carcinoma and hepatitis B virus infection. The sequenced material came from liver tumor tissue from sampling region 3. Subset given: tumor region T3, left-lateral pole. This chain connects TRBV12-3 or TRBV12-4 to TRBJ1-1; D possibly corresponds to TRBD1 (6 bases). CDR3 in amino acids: CGSSLGADAFF. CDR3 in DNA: TGTGGCAGCAGTTTGGGGGCTGATGCTTTCTTT.